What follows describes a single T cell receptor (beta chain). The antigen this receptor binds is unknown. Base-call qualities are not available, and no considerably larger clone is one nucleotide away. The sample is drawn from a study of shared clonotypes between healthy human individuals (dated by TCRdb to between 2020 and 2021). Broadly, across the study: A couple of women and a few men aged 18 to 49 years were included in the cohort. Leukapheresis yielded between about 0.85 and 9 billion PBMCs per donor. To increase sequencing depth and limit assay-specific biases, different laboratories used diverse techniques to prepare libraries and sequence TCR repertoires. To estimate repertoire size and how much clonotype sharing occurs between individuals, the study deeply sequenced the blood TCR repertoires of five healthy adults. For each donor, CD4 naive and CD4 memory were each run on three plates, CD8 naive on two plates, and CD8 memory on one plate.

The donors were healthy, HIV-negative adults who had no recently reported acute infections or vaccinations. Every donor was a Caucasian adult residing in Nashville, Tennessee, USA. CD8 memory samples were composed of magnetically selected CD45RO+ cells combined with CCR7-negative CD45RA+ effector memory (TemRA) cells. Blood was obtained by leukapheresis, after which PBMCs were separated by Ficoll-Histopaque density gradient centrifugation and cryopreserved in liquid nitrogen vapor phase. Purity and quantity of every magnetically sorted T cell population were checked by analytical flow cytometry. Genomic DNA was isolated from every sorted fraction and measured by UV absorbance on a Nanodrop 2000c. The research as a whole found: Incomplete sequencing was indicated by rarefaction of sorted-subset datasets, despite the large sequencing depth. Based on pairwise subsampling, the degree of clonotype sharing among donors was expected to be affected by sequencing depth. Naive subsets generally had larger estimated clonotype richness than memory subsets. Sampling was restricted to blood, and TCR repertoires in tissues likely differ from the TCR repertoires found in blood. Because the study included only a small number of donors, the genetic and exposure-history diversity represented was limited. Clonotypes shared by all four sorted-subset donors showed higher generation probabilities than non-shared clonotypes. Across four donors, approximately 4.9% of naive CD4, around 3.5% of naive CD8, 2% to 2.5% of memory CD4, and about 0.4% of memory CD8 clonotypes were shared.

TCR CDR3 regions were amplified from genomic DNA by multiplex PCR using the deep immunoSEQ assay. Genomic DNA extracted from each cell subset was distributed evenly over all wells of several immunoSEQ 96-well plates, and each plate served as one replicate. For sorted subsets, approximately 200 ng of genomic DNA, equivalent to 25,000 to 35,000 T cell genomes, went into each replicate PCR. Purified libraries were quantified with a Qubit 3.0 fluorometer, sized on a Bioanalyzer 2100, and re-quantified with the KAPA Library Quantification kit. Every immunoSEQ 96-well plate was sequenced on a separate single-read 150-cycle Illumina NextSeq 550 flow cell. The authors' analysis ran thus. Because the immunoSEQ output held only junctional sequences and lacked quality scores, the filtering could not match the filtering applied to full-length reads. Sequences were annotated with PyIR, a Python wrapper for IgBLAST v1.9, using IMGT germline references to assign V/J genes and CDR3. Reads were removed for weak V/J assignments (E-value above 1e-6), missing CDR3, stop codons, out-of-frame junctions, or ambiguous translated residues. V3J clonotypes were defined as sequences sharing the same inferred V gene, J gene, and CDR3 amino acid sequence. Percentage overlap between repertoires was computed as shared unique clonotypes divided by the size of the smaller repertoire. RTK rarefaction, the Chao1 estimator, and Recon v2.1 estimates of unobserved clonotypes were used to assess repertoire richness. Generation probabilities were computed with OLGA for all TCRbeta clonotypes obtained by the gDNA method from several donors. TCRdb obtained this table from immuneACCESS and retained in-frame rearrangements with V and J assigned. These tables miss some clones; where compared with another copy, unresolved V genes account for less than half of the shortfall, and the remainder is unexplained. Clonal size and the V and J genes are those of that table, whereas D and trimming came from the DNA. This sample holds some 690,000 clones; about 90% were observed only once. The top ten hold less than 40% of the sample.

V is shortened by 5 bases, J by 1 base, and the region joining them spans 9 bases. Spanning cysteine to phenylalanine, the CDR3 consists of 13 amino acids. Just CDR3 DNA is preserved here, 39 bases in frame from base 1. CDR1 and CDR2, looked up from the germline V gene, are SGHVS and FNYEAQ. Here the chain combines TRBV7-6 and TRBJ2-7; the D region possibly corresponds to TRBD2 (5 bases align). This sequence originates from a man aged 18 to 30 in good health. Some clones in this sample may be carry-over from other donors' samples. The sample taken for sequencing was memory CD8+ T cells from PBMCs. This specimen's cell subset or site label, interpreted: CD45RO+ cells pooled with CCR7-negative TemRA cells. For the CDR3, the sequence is CASSPGVSYEQYF. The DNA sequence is TGTGCCAGCAGCCCCGGGGTTTCCTACGAGCAGTACTTC.